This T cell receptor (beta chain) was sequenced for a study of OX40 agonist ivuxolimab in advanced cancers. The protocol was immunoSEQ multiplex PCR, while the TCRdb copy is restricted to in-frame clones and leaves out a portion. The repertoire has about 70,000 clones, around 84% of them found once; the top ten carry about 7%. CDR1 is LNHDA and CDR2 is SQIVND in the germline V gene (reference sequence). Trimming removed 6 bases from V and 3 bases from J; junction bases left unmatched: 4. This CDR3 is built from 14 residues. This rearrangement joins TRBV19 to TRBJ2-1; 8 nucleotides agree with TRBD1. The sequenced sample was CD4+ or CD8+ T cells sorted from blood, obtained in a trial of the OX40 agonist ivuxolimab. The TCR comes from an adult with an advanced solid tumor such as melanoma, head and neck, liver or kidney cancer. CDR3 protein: CASRDRVNYNEQFF. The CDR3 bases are TGTGCCAGTAGGGACAGGGTTAACTACAATGAGCAGTTCTTC. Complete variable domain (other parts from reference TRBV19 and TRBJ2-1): DGGITQSPKYLFRKEGQNVTLSCEQNLNHDAMYWYRQDPGQGLRLIYYSQIVNDFQKGDIAEGYSVSREKKESFPLTVTSAQKNPTAFYLCASRDRVNYNEQFFGPGTRLTVL.